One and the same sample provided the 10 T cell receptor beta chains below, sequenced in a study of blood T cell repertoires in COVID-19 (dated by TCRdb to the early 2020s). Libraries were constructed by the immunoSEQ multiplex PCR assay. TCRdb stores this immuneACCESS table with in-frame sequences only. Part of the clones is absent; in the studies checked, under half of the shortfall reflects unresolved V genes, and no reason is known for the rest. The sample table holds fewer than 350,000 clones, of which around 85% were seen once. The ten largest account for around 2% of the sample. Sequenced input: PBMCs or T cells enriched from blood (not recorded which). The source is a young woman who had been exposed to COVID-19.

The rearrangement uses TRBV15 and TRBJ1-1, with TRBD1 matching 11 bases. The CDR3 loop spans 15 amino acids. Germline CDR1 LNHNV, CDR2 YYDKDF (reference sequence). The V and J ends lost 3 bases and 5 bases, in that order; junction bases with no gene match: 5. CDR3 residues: CATSREDRGLTEAFF. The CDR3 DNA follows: TGTGCCACCAGCAGGGAGGACAGGGGGCTTACTGAAGCTTTCTTT.

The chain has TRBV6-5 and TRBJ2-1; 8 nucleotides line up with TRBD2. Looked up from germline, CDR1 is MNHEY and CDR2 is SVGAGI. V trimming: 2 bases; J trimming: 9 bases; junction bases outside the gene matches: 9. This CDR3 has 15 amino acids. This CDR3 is CASSYGLARPGEQFF. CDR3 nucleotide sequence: TGTGCCAGCAGTTACGGACTAGCCCGGCCGGGTGAGCAGTTCTTC.

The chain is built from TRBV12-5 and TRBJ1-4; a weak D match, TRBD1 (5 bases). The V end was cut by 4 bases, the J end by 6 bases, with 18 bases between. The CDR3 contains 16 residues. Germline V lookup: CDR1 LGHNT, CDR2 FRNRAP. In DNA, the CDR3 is TGTGCTAGTGGTTCTAACCAGGGAGGTGGACATGAAAAACTGTTTTTT. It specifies CASGSNQGGGHEKLFF.

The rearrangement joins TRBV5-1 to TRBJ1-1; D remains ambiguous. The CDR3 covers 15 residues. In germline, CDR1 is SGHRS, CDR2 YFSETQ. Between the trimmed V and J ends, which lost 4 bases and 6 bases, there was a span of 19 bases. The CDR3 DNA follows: TGCGCCAGCAGCACGACCCAACTCGGAGGGTCTGAAGCTTTCTTT. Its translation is CASSTTQLGGSEAFF.

The CDR3 loop is CATGDSLSYEQYF. The CDR3 bases are TGTGCCACCGGCGACAGCCTCTCCTACGAGCAGTACTTC. The chain combines TRBV2 with TRBJ2-7, with a possible D match to TRBD1 (5 bases). Trimming cost V 10 bases and J 0 bases, with 13 bases left between them. The germline V gene has CDR1 SNHLY and CDR2 FYNNEI. The CDR3 length is 13 residues.

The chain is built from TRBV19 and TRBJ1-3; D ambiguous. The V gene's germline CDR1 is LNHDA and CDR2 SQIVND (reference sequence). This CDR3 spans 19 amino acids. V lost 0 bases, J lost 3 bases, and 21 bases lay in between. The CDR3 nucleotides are TGTGCCAGTAGTATAGATCACCCGAATCACGGCGGCTTTGGAAACACCATATATTTT. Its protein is CASSIDHPNHGGFGNTIYF.

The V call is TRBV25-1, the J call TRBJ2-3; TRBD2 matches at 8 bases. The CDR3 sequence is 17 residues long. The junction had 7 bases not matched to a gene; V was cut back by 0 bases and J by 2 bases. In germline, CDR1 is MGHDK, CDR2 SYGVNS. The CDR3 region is CASSEYSLAGTTDTQYF. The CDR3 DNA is TGTGCCAGCAGTGAATACAGCTTAGCGGGAACCACAGATACGCAGTATTTT.

DNA of the CDR3: TGTGCCAGCAGCGCGCTAGCGGGGGGGCAAGAGACCCAGTACTTC. Amino acid sequence: CASSALAGGQETQYF. V and J are TRBV7-3 and TRBJ2-5, with 12 bases identical to TRBD2. The junction had 3 bases not matched to a gene; V was cut back by 5 bases and J by 2 bases. Germline V gene data show CDR1 as SGHTA and CDR2 as FQGTGA. This CDR3 region has 15 residues.

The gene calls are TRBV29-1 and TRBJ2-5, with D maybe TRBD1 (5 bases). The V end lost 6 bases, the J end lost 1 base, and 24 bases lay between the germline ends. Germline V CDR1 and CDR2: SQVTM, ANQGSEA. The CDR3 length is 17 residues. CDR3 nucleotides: TGCAGCGTGTTGGATACCCGGGCCCCAACAGGCCAAGAGACCCAGTACTTC. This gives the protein CSVLDTRAPTGQETQYF.

For the CDR3, the DNA is TGTGCCATCAGTGAGTCGGGAGGGTTTGGTGGCTACACCTTC. Translating it yields CAISESGGFGGYTF. The rearrangement links TRBV10-3 to TRBJ1-2; no reliable D call. The ends were cut back, 0 bases at V and 7 bases at J, with 12 bases in the middle. The CDR3 is 14 residues long. Looked up from germline, CDR1 is ENHRY and CDR2 is SYGVKD.